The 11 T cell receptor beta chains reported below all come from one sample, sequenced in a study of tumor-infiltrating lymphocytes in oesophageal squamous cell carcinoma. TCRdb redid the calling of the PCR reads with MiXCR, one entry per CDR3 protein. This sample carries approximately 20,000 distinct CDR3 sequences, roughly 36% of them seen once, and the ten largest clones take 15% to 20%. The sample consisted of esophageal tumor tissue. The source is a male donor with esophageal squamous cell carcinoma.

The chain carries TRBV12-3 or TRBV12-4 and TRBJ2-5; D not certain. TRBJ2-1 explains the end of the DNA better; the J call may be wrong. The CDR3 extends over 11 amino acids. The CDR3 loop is CASKTGNEQFF. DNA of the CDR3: TGTGCCAGCAAAACGGGTAATGAGCAGTTCTTC.

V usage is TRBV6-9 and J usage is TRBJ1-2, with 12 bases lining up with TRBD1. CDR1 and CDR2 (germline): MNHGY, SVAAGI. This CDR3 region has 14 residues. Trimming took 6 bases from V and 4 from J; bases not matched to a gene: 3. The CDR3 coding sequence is TGTGCCAGCAGAGGGACAGGGGGCTTCTATGGCTACACCTTC. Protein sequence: CASRGTGGFYGYTF.

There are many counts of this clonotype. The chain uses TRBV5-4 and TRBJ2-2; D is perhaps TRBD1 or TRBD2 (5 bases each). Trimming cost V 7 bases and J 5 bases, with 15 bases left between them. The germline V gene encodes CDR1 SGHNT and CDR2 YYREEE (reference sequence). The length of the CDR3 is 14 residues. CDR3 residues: CASHSGLETGELFF. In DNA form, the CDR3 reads TGTGCCAGCCACTCGGGGCTAGAGACCGGGGAGCTGTTTTTT.

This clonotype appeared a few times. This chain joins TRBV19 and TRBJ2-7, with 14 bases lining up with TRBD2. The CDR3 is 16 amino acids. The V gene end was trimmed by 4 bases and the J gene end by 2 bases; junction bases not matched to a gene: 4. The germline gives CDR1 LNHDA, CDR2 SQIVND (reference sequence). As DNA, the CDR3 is TGTGCCAGTAGTACATGGACTAGCGGGGGGACCTACGAGCAGTACTTC. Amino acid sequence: CASSTWTSGGTYEQYF.

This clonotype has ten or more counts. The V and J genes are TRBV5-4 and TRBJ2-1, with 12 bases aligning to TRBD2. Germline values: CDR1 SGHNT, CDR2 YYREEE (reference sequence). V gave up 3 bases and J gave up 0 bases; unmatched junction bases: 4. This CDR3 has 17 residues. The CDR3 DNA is TGTGCCAGCAGCTACCCGACTAGCGGGAGCTCCTACAATGAGCAGTTCTTC. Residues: CASSYPTSGSSYNEQFF.

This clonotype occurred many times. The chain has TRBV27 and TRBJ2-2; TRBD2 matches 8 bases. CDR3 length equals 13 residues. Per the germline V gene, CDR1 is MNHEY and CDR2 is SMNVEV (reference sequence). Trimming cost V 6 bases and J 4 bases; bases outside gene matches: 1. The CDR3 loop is CASRRGGTGELFF. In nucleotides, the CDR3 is TGTGCCAGCAGACGGGGGGGCACCGGGGAGCTGTTTTTT.

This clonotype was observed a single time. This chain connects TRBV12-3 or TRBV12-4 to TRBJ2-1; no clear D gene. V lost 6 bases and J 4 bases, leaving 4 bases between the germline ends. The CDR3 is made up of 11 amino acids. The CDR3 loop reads CASSHYNEQFF. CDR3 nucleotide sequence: TGTGCCAGCAGCCATTACAATGAGCAGTTCTTC.

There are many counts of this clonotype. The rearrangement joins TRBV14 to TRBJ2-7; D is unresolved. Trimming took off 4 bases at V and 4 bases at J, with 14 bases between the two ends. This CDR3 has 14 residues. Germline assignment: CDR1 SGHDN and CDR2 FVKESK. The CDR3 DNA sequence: TGTGCCAGCAGCCGTGGCCCCACCGGATACGAGCAGTACTTC. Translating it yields CASSRGPTGYEQYF. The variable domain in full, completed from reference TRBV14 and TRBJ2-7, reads EAGVTQFPSHSVIEKGQTVTLRCDPISGHDNLYWYRRVMGKEIKFLLHFVKESKQDESGMPNNRFLAERTGGTYSTLKVQPAELEDSGVYFCASSRGPTGYEQYFGPGTRLTVT.

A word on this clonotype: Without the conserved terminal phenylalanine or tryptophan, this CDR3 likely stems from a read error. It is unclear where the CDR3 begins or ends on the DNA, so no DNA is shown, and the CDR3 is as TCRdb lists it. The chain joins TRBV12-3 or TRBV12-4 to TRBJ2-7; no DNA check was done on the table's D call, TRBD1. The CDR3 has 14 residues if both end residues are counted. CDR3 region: CASSPSLYGYTFGS.

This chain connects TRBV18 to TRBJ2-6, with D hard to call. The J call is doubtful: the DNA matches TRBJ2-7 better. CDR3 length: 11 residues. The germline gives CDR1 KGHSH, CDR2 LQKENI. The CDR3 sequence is CASSLSVEQYF. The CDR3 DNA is TGTGCCAGCTCACTTTCTGTCGAGCAGTACTTC.

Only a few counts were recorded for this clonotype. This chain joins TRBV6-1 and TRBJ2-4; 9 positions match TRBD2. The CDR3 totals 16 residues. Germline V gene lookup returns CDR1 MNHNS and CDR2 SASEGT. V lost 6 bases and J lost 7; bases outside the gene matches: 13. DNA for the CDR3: TGTGCCAGCAGCAGCCTCGGGCGGGGGGGAGGTAACATTCAGTACTTC. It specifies CASSSLGRGGGNIQYF.